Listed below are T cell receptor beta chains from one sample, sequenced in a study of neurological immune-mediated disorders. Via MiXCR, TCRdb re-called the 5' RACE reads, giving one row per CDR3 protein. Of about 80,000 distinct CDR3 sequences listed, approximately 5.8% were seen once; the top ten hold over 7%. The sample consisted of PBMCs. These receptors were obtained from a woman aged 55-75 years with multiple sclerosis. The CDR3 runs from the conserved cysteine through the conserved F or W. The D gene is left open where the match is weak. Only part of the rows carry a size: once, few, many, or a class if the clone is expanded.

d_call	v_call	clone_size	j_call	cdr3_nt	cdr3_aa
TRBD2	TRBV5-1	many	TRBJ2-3	TGCGCCAGCAGCTTGCCTAGCGGGGGGCTGAGCACAGATACGCAGTATTTT	CASSLPSGGLSTDTQYF
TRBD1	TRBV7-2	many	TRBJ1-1	TGTGCCAGCAAAGTGGCAGGGGGGACTGAAGCTTTCTTT	CASKVAGGTEAFF
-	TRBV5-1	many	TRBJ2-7	TGCGCCAGCAGCACCTACGGGGGGCCCAACGAGCAGTACTTC	CASSTYGGPNEQYF
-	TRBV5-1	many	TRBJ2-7	TGCGCCAGCAGCTTGGATGGACCAAGACAGTACGAGCAGTACTTC	CASSLDGPRQYEQYF
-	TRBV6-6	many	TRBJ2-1	TGTGCCAGCAGTCCAAGGAATGAGCAGTTCTTC	CASSPRNEQFF
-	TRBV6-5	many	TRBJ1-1	TGTGCCAGCAGTTACCCCGGGACCGGCCTTTCTGAAGCTTTCTTT	CASSYPGTGLSEAFF
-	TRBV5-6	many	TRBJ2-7	TGTGCCAGCAGCTTGGGTCTGAACTACGAGCAGTACTTC	CASSLGLNYEQYF
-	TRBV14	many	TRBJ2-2	TGTGCCAGCAGCCAACTAGTGGCCGGGGAGCTGTTTTTT	CASSQLVAGELFF
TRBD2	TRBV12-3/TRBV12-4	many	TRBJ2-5	TGTGCCAGCTCCTCGCGGGCTAGCGGGCAAGAGACCCAGTACTTC	CASSSRASGQETQYF
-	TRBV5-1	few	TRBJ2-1	TGCGCCAGCAGGGGTTCCTACAAGCAGTTCTTC	CASRGSYKQFF
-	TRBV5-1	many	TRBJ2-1	TGCGCCAGCAGCAGCGAGACAGGTACCTTAGGGAATGAGCAGTTCTTC	CASSSETGTLGNEQFF
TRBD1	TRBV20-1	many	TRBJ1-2	TGCAGTGCTGACCGGGACAGGGCCATTTATGGCTACACCTTC	CSADRDRAIYGYTF
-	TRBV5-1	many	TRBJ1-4	TGCGCCAGCAGCTTGGCCCGGGGAGGGCTTAATGAAAAACTGTTTTTT	CASSLARGGLNEKLFF
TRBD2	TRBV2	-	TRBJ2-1	TGTGCCAGCAGTAGAGGACTAGCGGGGGACAATGAGCAGTTCTTC	CASSRGLAGDNEQFF
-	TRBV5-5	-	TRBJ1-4	TGTGCCAGCAGCAGCCGGTGGGGCGCTAATGAAAAACTGTTTTTT	CASSSRWGANEKLFF
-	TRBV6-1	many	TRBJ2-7	TGTGCCAGCAGTTACAGGGGGGGGACCTACGAGCAGTACTTC	CASSYRGGTYEQYF
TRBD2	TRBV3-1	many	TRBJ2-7	TGTGCCACCACTAGCGTCTCCTACGAGCAGTACTTC	CATTSVSYEQYF
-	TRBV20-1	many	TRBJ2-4	TGCAGTGCTAGTGGGGACCTAAACATTCAGTACTTC	CSASGDLNIQYF
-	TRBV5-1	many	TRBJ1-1	TGCGCCAGCAGCCCAGTTGTGAACACTGAAGCTTTCTTT	CASSPVVNTEAFF
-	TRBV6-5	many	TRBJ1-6	TGTGCCAGCAGAGGGGAGCCGAATAATTCACCCCTCCACTTT	CASRGEPNNSPLHF
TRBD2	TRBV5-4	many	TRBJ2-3	TGTGCCAGCAGCTTGCTAGCGGGGGGTCTAGATACGCAGTATTTT	CASSLLAGGLDTQYF
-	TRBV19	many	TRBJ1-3	TGTGCCATATTCACGACCGAAACTGGAAACACCATATATTTT	CAIFTTETGNTIYF
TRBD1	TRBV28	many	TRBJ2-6	TGTGCCAGCAGACAGGGGGCTGGGGCCAACGTCCTGACTTTC	CASRQGAGANVLTF
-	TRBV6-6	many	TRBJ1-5	TGTGCCAGCAGTTACTCTCCGGGGGTCGGGCAGCCCCAGCATTTT	CASSYSPGVGQPQHF
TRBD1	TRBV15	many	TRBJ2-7	TGTGCCACCGGACAGGGGCCGTACGAGCAGTACTTC	CATGQGPYEQYF
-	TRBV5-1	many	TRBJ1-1	TGCGCCAGCAGCTTGGGTGGGGGCGGGAACACTGAAGCTTTCTTT	CASSLGGGGNTEAFF
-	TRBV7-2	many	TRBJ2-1	TGTGCCAGCAGCTTAGTCTTAGTTGGAGCGGCCTACAATGAGCAGTTCTTC	CASSLVLVGAAYNEQFF
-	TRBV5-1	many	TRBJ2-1	TGCGCCAGCAGCTTGGGGGGTCCCTCCTACAATGAGCAGTTCTTC	CASSLGGPSYNEQFF
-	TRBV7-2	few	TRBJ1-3	TGTGCCAGCAGCTCACGCCGGGGGGATATACTCAGGGCCCGCGGGGGAAACACCATATATTTT	CASSSRRGDILRARGGNTIYF
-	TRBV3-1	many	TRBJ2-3	TGTGCCAGCAGCCAATCAAGGCCCACGATCAGCACAGATACGCAGTATTTT	CASSQSRPTISTDTQYF
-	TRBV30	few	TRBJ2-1	TGTGCCTGGGATCGTGGACAAGCCTACAATGAGCAGTTCTTC	CAWDRGQAYNEQFF
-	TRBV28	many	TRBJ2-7	TGTGCCAGCAGAACGGCCTACGAGCAGTACTTC	CASRTAYEQYF
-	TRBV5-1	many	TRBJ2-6	TGCGCCAGCAGCTCTGCCTCTGGGGCCAACGTCCTGACTTTC	CASSSASGANVLTF
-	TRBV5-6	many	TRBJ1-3	TGTGCCAGCACTGCGGGGGGGACTTCTTCTGGAAACACCATATATTTT	CASTAGGTSSGNTIYF
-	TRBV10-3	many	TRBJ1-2	TGTGCCACTCGGGACCGCGCCTACACCTTC	CATRDRAYTF
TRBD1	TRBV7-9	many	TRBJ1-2	TGTGCCAGCAGCACCCCCGGGACAGGTGGCTACACCTTC	CASSTPGTGGYTF
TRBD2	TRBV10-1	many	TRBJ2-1	TGCGCCAGCACCGGGACTAGCGGGGGCCTCTCCTACAATGAGCAGTTCTTC	CASTGTSGGLSYNEQFF
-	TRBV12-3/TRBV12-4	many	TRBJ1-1	TGTGCCAGTTTAGGACAGATGAACACTGAAGCTTTCTTT	CASLGQMNTEAFF
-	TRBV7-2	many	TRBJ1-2	TGTGCCAGCAGCTTAGCGTCAGGGGAGTGGGGCTACACCTTC	CASSLASGEWGYTF
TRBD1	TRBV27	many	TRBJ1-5	TGTGCCAGCAGTTTACAGGGACAGGGGTGGAATCGGAATCAGCCCCAGCATTTT	CASSLQGQGWNRNQPQHF
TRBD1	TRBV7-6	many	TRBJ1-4	TGTGCCAGCAGCCAGCGGACAGGGCTGGAAGAAAAACTGTTTTTT	CASSQRTGLEEKLFF
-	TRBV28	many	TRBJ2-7	TGTGCCAGCAGTTTAACCTCCTACGAGCAGTACTTC	CASSLTSYEQYF
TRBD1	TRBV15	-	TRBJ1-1	TGTGCCACCAGCGGGGTCTTCCGGGACAGGGGGAGAAACACTGAAGCTTTCTTT	CATSGVFRDRGRNTEAFF
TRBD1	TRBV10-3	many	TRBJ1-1	TGTGCCACGACAGGGGGCCTGGGGATGAACACTGAAGCTTTCTTT	CATTGGLGMNTEAFF
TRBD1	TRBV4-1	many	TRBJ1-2	TGCGCCAGCAGCCTACAGGGGAACTATGGCTACACCTTC	CASSLQGNYGYTF
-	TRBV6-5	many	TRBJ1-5	TGTGCCAGCAGGGAGAGACTTAGCAATCAGCCCCAGCATTTT	CASRERLSNQPQHF
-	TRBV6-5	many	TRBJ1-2	TGTGCCAGCAGTTACGGGGGGGCATCTGGCTACACCTTC	CASSYGGASGYTF
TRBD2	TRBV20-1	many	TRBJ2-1	TGCAGTGCTAGAGATCCTAGACTAGCGGGGAAGAATGAGCAGTTCTTC	CSARDPRLAGKNEQFF